This T cell receptor beta chain appears in the sequencing data of a study of blood T cells in healthy people across ages. A second about 7 to 11 cycle PCR used barcoded and J-beta primers. Each cDNA molecule, via a template-switch adaptor with 12 random nucleotides, was tagged. TCRdb processed the 5' RACE reads anew with MiXCR; each CDR3 protein has one entry. The sample has 700,000 to 950,000 distinct CDR3 sequences; around 46% are singletons. CDR3 size: 17 residues. The germline V and J ends were trimmed by 1 base and 2 bases, with 18 bases remaining between them. Germline CDR1 SGHAT, CDR2 FQNNGV. Concerning this clonotype: Its antigen remains unknown.

Regarding the study as a whole: With naive T cell percentage, TCR beta diversity showed a strong correlation. Donors of long life had a larger count of naive CD4+ cells and greater diversity than aged donors.

The chain joins TRBV11-2 to TRBJ2-7; D call uncertain. Specimen: blood. This receptor was obtained from a woman aged 55-69 years in good health. This CDR3 reads CASSLASGNLRTYEQYF. The CDR3 nucleotides read TGTGCCAGCAGCTTAGCTTCAGGCAACCTTAGGACCTACGAGCAGTACTTC. Filled out from reference TRBV11-2 and TRBJ2-7, the complete variable domain reads EAGVAQSPRYKIIEKRQSVAFWCNPISGHATLYWYQQILGQGPKLLIQFQNNGVVDDSQLPKDRFSAERLKGVDSTLKIQPAKLEDSAVYLCASSLASGNLRTYEQYFGPGTRLTVT.